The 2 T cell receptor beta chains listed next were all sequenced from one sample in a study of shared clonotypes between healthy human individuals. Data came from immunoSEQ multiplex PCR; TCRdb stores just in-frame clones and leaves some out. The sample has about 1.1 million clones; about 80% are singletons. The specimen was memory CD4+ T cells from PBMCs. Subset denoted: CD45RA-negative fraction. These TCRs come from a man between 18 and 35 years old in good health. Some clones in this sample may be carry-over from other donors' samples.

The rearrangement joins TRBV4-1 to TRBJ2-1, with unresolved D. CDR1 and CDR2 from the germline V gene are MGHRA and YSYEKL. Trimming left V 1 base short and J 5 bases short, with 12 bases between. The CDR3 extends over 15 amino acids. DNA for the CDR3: TGCGCCAGCAGCCAAGCGAGCCTGGCTGACAATGAGCAGTTCTTC. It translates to CASSQASLADNEQFF.

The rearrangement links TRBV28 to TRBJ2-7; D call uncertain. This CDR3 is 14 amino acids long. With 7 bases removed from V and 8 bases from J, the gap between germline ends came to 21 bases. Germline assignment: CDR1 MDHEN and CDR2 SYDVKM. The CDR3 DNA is TGTGCCAGCACCCCCTCCCAGGTTCCCTGGAAGCAGTACTTC. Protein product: CASTPSQVPWKQYF. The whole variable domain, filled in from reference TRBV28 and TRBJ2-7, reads DVKVTQSSRYLVKRTGEKVFLECVQDMDHENMFWYRQDPGLGLRLIYFSYDVKMKEKGDIPEGYSVSREKKERFSLILESASTNQTSMYLCASTPSQVPWKQYFGPGTRLTVT.